A single sample gave rise to the 8 T cell receptor beta chains below, sequenced in a study of blood T cell repertoires in COVID-19. This table comes from immunoSEQ multiplex PCR, and its TCRdb copy is limited to in-frame clones, with some not included. The sample holds approximately 270,000 clones, 75% to 90% seen once. The source material was PBMCs or T cells enriched from blood (not recorded which). Receptors originate from a woman between 50 and 59 years old who had recovered from COVID-19.

This clone was seen only once. V and J are TRBV2 and TRBJ1-1, with a tentative D call TRBD1 (5 bases). The germline CDR1 and CDR2 sequences are SNHLY and FYNNEI. The CDR3 is 13 amino acids. V lost 7 bases and J lost 1, with 10 bases in between. CDR3 sequence: CASMGQENTEAFF. CDR3 coding DNA: TGTGCCAGCATGGGGCAGGAGAACACTGAAGCTTTCTTT. Complete variable domain (other parts from reference TRBV2 and TRBJ1-1): EPEVTQTPSHQVTQMGQEVILRCVPISNHLYFYWYRQILGQKVEFLVSFYNNEISEKSEIFDDQFSVERPDGSNFTLKIRSTKLEDSAMYFCASMGQENTEAFFGQGTRLTVV.

Comments on this clone: The junction and the germline gene differ at one end; a read error may be behind it. This rearrangement joins TRBV2 to TRBJ2-1; TRBD1 aligns across 9 bases. The germline gives CDR1 SNHLY, CDR2 FYNNEI. CDR3 length: 12 amino acids. The CDR3 loop reads CASSYDRDREVF. Here the CDR3 DNA reads TGTGCCAGCTCCTATGACCGGGACAGGGAGGTCTTC.

As for this clone: At one end, the junction sequence differs from germline, possibly due to a read error. V usage is TRBV4-1 and J usage is TRBJ1-1, with TRBD1 as a possible D gene (5 bases). Germline values: CDR1 MGHRA, CDR2 YSYEKL. The CDR3 is made up of 15 amino acids. CDR3 nucleotides: TGCGCCAGCAGCCAAGACCAGGGTCCGAACGCTGAAGCTTTCTTT. The encoded protein is CASSQDQGPNAEAFF.

The rearrangement uses TRBV30 and TRBJ1-2; TRBD1 matches at 7 bases. Unmatched junction bases numbered 12, after V lost 3 bases and J lost 8 bases. This CDR3 has 14 residues. Germline V CDR1 and CDR2: GTSNPN, SVGIG (reference sequence). The CDR3 DNA sequence: TGTGCCTGGAGCGCTACAGGGGACGGGTACGGCTACACCTTC. Translated, it gives CAWSATGDGYGYTF.

The chain combines TRBV11-2 with TRBJ1-1; possible D gene TRBD1, 5 bases. This CDR3 is 15 amino acids long. CDR1 is SGHAT, CDR2 FQNNGV, per germline. Between the trimmed V and J ends, which lost 0 bases and 4 bases, there was a span of 12 bases. CDR3 in amino acids: CASSLEGQGGTEAFF. CDR3 sequence (DNA): TGTGCCAGCAGCTTAGAGGGTCAGGGAGGCACTGAAGCTTTCTTT.

The rearrangement uses TRBV9 and TRBJ1-6, with D possibly matching TRBD1 (6 bases). The germline CDR1 and CDR2 sequences are SGDLS and YYNGEE. V lost 0 bases to trimming and J lost 10 bases, with 17 bases between them. This CDR3 is 16 amino acids long. The CDR3 protein is CASSVDPQGSSSPLHF. The CDR3 DNA follows: TGTGCCAGCAGCGTAGACCCACAGGGCTCAAGCTCACCCCTCCACTTT. Looking up the rest from reference TRBV9 and TRBJ1-6 gives the full variable domain: DSGVTQTPKHLITATGQRVTLRCSPRSGDLSVYWYQQSLDQGLQFLIQYYNGEERAKGNILERFSAQQFPDLHSELNLSSLELGDSALYFCASSVDPQGSSSPLHFGNGTRLTVT.

The gene calls are TRBV6-1 and TRBJ1-1; a weak D match, TRBD1 (5 bases). The CDR3 length is 11 residues. Germline values: CDR1 MNHNS, CDR2 SASEGT. Trimming removed 8 bases from V and 7 bases from J, with 11 bases in between. CDR3 DNA sequence: TGTGCCAGCTCGATCCAGGGTGAAGCTTTCTTT. This codes for CASSIQGEAFF.

In this sample, this clone turned up a few times. The chain has TRBV29-1 and TRBJ2-1; perhaps TRBD2 as D (6 bases). This CDR3 is built from 14 residues. V lost 6 bases and J 4 bases, leaving 16 bases between the germline ends. In germline, CDR1 is SQVTM, CDR2 ANQGSEA. CDR3 nucleotides: TGCAGCGTAGATGGGGCTAGCGAGTACAATGAGCAGTTCTTC. It specifies CSVDGASEYNEQFF.